Listed below are T cell receptor beta chains from one sample, sequenced in a study of blood T cell repertoires in COVID-19. Sequenced by immunoSEQ multiplex PCR; TCRdb stores in-frame clones only, minus some. Of roughly 43,000 clones listed, roughly 84% are singletons. Sequencing was performed on peripheral blood. The receptors shown here come from a human donor in a cohort sampled during active COVID-19. The CDR3 runs from the conserved cysteine through the conserved F or W. D genes are given only for firm matches. The size entry is marked missing in some rows and otherwise reads once, few, many or a size class.

j_call v_call clone_size d_call cdr3_nt cdr3_aa
TRBJ2-2 TRBV5-4 once - TGTGCCAGCAGCTTGGAAGCTAGGGGAGGCACCGGGGAGCTGTTTTTT CASSLEARGGTGELFF
TRBJ1-1 TRBV9 - - TGTGCCAGCAGCGTAGGGAGGGTAGGCACTGAAGCTTTCTTT CASSVGRVGTEAFF
TRBJ2-3 TRBV5-1 - TRBD2 TGCGCCAGCAGTTTCACCTTTCTCCTCAGCGGGGGGGGCACAGATACGCAGTATTTT CASSFTFLLSGGGTDTQYF
TRBJ2-1 TRBV7-6 - TRBD1 TGTGCCAGCAGCGGCGCCAGGGGGCGCGGGTTCTACAATGAGCAGTTCTTC CASSGARGRGFYNEQFF
TRBJ2-3 TRBV9 - - TGTGCCAGCAGCGTAGTAGGGTCCGCGGGGAGCACAGATACGCAGTATTTT CASSVVGSAGSTDTQYF
TRBJ1-6 TRBV4-3 - - TGCGCCAGCAGCCACCCCTACGAGGCACCCCTCCACTTT CASSHPYEAPLHF
TRBJ2-7 TRBV3-1/TRBV3-2 - - TGTGCCAGCAGCCAAGAAACGGGTTCTTCCTACGAGCAGTACTTC CASSQETGSSYEQYF
TRBJ1-5 TRBV15 - - TGTGCCACCAGCACCCTCTCAGGGGTCCAGCCCCAGCATTTT CATSTLSGVQPQHF
TRBJ2-5 TRBV24-1 - TRBD1 TGTGCCACCAGCGTCAGACAGGGAGCCCAAGAGACCCAGTACTTC CATSVRQGAQETQYF
TRBJ1-6 TRBV4-1 few - TGCGCCAGCAGCCAAGTTAGACCAGGGTGGAATTCACCCCTCCACTTT CASSQVRPGWNSPLHF
TRBJ1-4 TRBV9 once TRBD1 TGTGCCAGCAGCGTAGAAGGGACAGGCGTTGAAAAACTGTTTTTT CASSVEGTGVEKLFF
TRBJ2-7 TRBV19 - TRBD1 TGTGCCAGTAGTCTGAGGGGGCTGAGCTCCTACGAGCAGTACTTC CASSLRGLSSYEQYF
TRBJ2-1 TRBV7-3 - TRBD1 TGTGCCAGCAGCCCCGGGACAGGGAGCAATGAGCAGTTCTTC CASSPGTGSNEQFF
TRBJ1-1 TRBV29-1 - - TGCAGCGTTGATACCGGGGTCGATTCGGCTTTCTTT CSVDTGVDSAFF
TRBJ1-3 TRBV2 - TRBD1 TGTGCCAGCAGGGGATTACAGGGGAACTCTGGAAACACCATATATTTT CASRGLQGNSGNTIYF
TRBJ2-2 TRBV28 - - TGTGCCAGCAGGGGGGCGGCCGGGGAGCTGTTTTTT CASRGAAGELFF
TRBJ1-3 TRBV11-2 - - TGTGCCAGCAGCCCTCGGATAGAGGCCACCATATATTTT CASSPRIEATIYF
TRBJ2-7 TRBV5-4 - - TGTGCCAGCAGCTTGGAATCCAGGTCCCTCTACTTC CASSLESRSLYF
TRBJ2-3 TRBV6-2/TRBV6-3 - TRBD2 TGTGCCAGCAGTCCCAGCATAGGACTAGCGGGAGCCACAGATACGCAGTATTTT CASSPSIGLAGATDTQYF
TRBJ1-2 TRBV21-1 - - TGTGCCAGCAGCAAAGGGGCAGTGAAATATGGCTACACCTTC CASSKGAVKYGYTF
TRBJ2-1 TRBV2 - - TGTGCCAGCAGTGAAGTAGGGAGCTCCCCCTTTGAGCAGTTCTTC CASSEVGSSPFEQFF
TRBJ2-5 TRBV2 - TRBD2 TGTGCCAGCAGCCCCACTGGCGGGGGTTTCCAAGAGACCCAGTACTTC CASSPTGGGFQETQYF
TRBJ1-1 TRBV10-3 - - TGTGCCATCAACCCTGGGAACGAAGGGGCGAACACTGAAGCTTTCTTT CAINPGNEGANTEAFF
TRBJ2-4 TRBV7-2 - - TGTGCCAGCAGCCCCGGACAGAGGAACATTCAGTACTTC CASSPGQRNIQYF
TRBJ2-4 TRBV3-1/TRBV3-2 - - TGTGCCAGCGCTGAAGGAAACCAAAGGCGGCACCAGTACTTC CASAEGNQRRHQYF
TRBJ2-1 TRBV9 - - TGTGCCAGCAGCGTAGATCCTAGCAGCTACAATGAGCAGTTCTTC CASSVDPSSYNEQFF
TRBJ2-1 TRBV9 - TRBD1 TGTGCCAGCAGCGTAGAGTGGACAGGGATGAATGAGCAGTTCTTC CASSVEWTGMNEQFF
TRBJ1-1 TRBV10-3 - - TGTGCCATCAGAGCCCGGGGGGAGACGACTGAAGCTTTCTTT CAIRARGETTEAFF
TRBJ2-1 TRBV7-8 - TRBD2 TGTGCCAGCAGCTTACTAGCGGGGGGGATCTACAATGAGCAGTTCTTC CASSLLAGGIYNEQFF
TRBJ2-7 TRBV4-1 - - TGCGCCAGCAGCCAAGGCGTCTCCCGGACAGTCTACGAGCAGTACTTC CASSQGVSRTVYEQYF
TRBJ2-7 TRBV4-2 - TRBD1 TGTGCCAGCAGCCAAGCGCTGCAGGGGGCAGGCGAGCAGTACTTC CASSQALQGAGEQYF
TRBJ2-3 TRBV15 - TRBD2 TGTGCCACCAGCAGAGATCGGGGGGGCACAGATACGCAGTATTTT CATSRDRGGTDTQYF
TRBJ2-7 TRBV15 - - TGTGCCACCAGCAGAGAATCCGTCGGGCACAGGGTCAAAAGCTACGAGCAGTACTTC CATSRESVGHRVKSYEQYF
TRBJ2-2 TRBV3-1/TRBV3-2 - - TGTGCCAGCAGCCCCACGAGGAACACCGGGGAGCTGTTTTTT CASSPTRNTGELFF
TRBJ2-7 TRBV27 - - TGTGCCAGCAGTTCGGGGAGGGGGGGCCTTTCCTACGAGCAGTACTTC CASSSGRGGLSYEQYF
TRBJ1-2 TRBV19 - - TGTGCCAGTCCCGGTGACGGGGGGCGCAGCTATGGCTACACCTTC CASPGDGGRSYGYTF
TRBJ2-1 TRBV2 - - TGTGCCAGCACCGGGAATGAGCAGTTCTTC CASTGNEQFF
TRBJ2-6 TRBV2 - TRBD2 TGTGCCAGCAGTCCCTCTCGGGGGGGGAGTGGGGCCAACGTCCTGACTTTC CASSPSRGGSGANVLTF
TRBJ1-2 TRBV19 - - TGTGCCACCCCAGCGAGGGAACGTCCCGCTTATGGCTACACCTTC CATPARERPAYGYTF
TRBJ2-7 TRBV7-2 - TRBD1 TGTGCCAGCAGCTTAGGGCTGGGACAGGGGGAAGGTCACTTC CASSLGLGQGEGHF
TRBJ2-1 TRBV3-1/TRBV3-2 - - TGTGCCAGCAGTCCAACGGGCGGGGAACGGGTGTTCTTC CASSPTGGERVFF
TRBJ2-7 TRBV6-5 - - TGTGCCAGCACGATCAACAGGGGAGGCGAGCAGTACTTC CASTINRGGEQYF
TRBJ2-1 TRBV9 medium-sized TRBD2 TGTGCCAGCGGTTCCTGGACTAGCGGGGGGCGGAGGGTAAATGAGCAGTTCTTC CASGSWTSGGRRVNEQFF
TRBJ1-2 TRBV20-1 once TRBD1 TGCAGTGCTAGTAGGGGGCGGACAGCGGTGTTATTCTACACCTTC CSASRGRTAVLFYTF
TRBJ2-5 TRBV28 - TRBD1 TGTGCCAGCAGTTTTGTGGACAGGGGAGGGACCCAGTACTTC CASSFVDRGGTQYF
TRBJ1-6 TRBV19 - TRBD1 TGTGCCAGTAGGTTGACAGGGGGTAATAATTCACCCCTCCACTTT CASRLTGGNNSPLHF